The 18 T cell receptor beta chains in this list originate from one sample, sequenced in a study of blood T cell repertoires in COVID-19. The table came from immunoSEQ multiplex PCR; TCRdb's copy has only in-frame clones and leaves some out. Altogether fewer than 200,000 clones are present, 85% to 90% being singletons, with the ten largest covering under 15%. Material for sequencing was peripheral blood. The receptors derive from a woman between 70 and 85 years old with COVID-19, enrolled during active disease.

The V gene is TRBV28, the J gene TRBJ2-2, with a weak D call TRBD1 (6 bases). Deletions cut 0 bases from V and 5 bases from J, with 16 bases between. The CDR3 is 17 residues long. CDR1 and CDR2 (germline): MDHEN, SYDVKM. Written as DNA, the CDR3 is TGTGCCAGCAGTTTATGGAGGTTGGACAGATTAACCGGGGAGCTGTTTTTT. Residues: CASSLWRLDRLTGELFF.

This clone was counted a few times. This sequence joins TRBV19 and TRBJ1-1, with D perhaps matching TRBD1 (6 bases). Trimming removed 7 bases from V and 2 bases from J, with 20 bases in between. This CDR3 is 16 amino acids long. From germline, CDR1 is LNHDA and CDR2 SQIVND (reference sequence). The CDR3 loop is CASTLLIGGVNTEAFF. DNA of the CDR3: TGTGCCAGTACCCTATTGATAGGGGGAGTAAACACTGAAGCTTTCTTT.

The chain uses TRBV18 and TRBJ2-3; perhaps TRBD1 as D (5 bases). The germline gives CDR1 KGHSH, CDR2 LQKENI. This CDR3 contains 13 residues. V lost 0 bases to trimming and J lost 4 bases, with 5 bases between them. In nucleotides, the CDR3 is TGTGCCAGCTCACCACCAGGGGCAGATACGCAGTATTTT. Translated, it gives CASSPPGADTQYF.

This clone has a single count. In DNA form, the CDR3 reads TGTGCCAGCAGCTTAGATCGAGGACAGCATAATTCACCCCTCCACTTT. Translated, it gives CASSLDRGQHNSPLHF. V usage is TRBV11-2 and J usage is TRBJ1-6; D may be TRBD1 (6 bases). The CDR3 runs 16 residues. Per germline, CDR1 SGHAT and CDR2 FQNNGV. The germline V and J ends were trimmed by 0 bases and 5 bases, with 11 bases remaining between them. Full variable domain (outside the CDR3, taken from reference TRBV11-2 and TRBJ1-6): EAGVAQSPRYKIIEKRQSVAFWCNPISGHATLYWYQQILGQGPKLLIQFQNNGVVDDSQLPKDRFSAERLKGVDSTLKIQPAKLEDSAVYLCASSLDRGQHNSPLHFGNGTRLTVT.

The rearrangement links TRBV27 to TRBJ1-4, with no clear D. The CDR3 has 13 residues. V was trimmed by 7 bases and J by 7 bases, leaving 13 bases between them. Germline CDR1 is MNHEY and CDR2 is SMNVEV (reference sequence). The CDR3 loop is CASTGRHPEKLFF. The CDR3 DNA is TGTGCCAGCACGGGGAGGCACCCTGAAAAACTGTTTTTT.

This chain uses TRBV3-1 (or the pseudogene TRBV3-2) with TRBJ2-5; 10 bases align to TRBD2. Germline values: CDR1 LGHDT, CDR2 YNNKEL (reference sequence). The V and J ends lost 2 bases and 4 bases, in that order; junction bases with no gene match: 4. The CDR3 contains 15 residues. The CDR3 DNA reads as TGTGCCAGCAGCCAAAGCGGGAGGGCCGCAGAGACCCAGTACTTC. It yields the protein CASSQSGRAAETQYF.

The chain employs TRBV10-2 and TRBJ1-1; D uncertain. Germline CDR1 is WSHSY and CDR2 is SAAADI. The V end lost 2 bases, the J end lost 1 base, and 17 bases lay between the germline ends. This CDR3 has 17 amino acids. CDR3 DNA: TGCGCCAGCAGTGAGGCGAGGGCAAGCTTCCGGAACACTGAAGCTTTCTTT. Translation gives CASSEARASFRNTEAFF.

This clone has a single count. V gene TRBV5-5 combines with J gene TRBJ1-5, with 9 nucleotides matching TRBD1. This CDR3 spans 15 amino acids. V was clipped by 1 base and J by 5 bases; unmatched bases: 4. Germline V CDR1 and CDR2: SGHKS, YYEKEE (reference sequence). The CDR3 loop is CASSLSGQGHQPQHF. DNA for the CDR3: TGTGCCAGCAGCTTGTCGGGACAGGGTCATCAGCCCCAGCATTTT.

This clone appeared a single time. V is TRBV28 and J is TRBJ2-7; D possibly corresponds to TRBD1 (6 bases). Germline lookup yields CDR1 MDHEN and CDR2 SYDVKM. The V end lost 7 bases, the J end lost 3 bases, and 16 bases lay between the germline ends. The CDR3 runs 14 residues. CDR3 residues: CASTKSGVVYEQYF. CDR3 sequence (DNA): TGTGCCAGCACCAAATCAGGGGTAGTCTACGAGCAGTACTTC.

The chain uses TRBV20-1 and TRBJ2-1, with 14 bases matching TRBD2. Germline V CDR1 and CDR2: DFQATT, SNEGSKA (reference sequence). V shed 3 bases, J shed 8 bases, and the junction held 6 bases outside the gene matches. CDR3 length equals 15 residues. The CDR3 DNA is TGCAGTGCTAGTAGCGGACTAGCGGGAGGACATGAGCAGTTCTTC. Translated: CSASSGLAGGHEQFF.

The rearrangement joins TRBV6-5 to TRBJ1-1; perhaps TRBD1 as D (5 bases). The CDR3 is 13 residues long. Germline loops: CDR1 MNHEY, CDR2 SVGAGI. The V gene lost 6 bases and the J gene lost 4 bases, with 12 bases spanning the gap. The CDR3 sequence is CASREGLSTEAFF. As DNA, the CDR3 is TGTGCCAGCAGGGAGGGGTTGAGCACTGAAGCTTTCTTT.

This chain joins TRBV24-1 and TRBJ2-5; D perhaps matches TRBD2 (5 bases). The CDR3 length is 15 residues. Germline-derived CDR1 and CDR2 are KGHDR and SFDVKD. The V end was cut by 2 bases, the J end by 0 bases, with 9 bases between. The CDR3 sequence is CATSDSRLNQETQYF. The CDR3 coding sequence is TGTGCCACCAGTGATTCCAGACTAAACCAAGAGACCCAGTACTTC.

The chain has TRBV11-2 and TRBJ2-7; the match to TRBD2 covers 8 bases. The germline CDR1 and CDR2 sequences are SGHAT and FQNNGV. The CDR3 extends over 15 amino acids. V lost 3 bases to trimming and J lost 2 bases; unmatched junction nucleotides: 6. The CDR3 DNA reads TGTGCCAGCAGCTTGGTGACTAGCGTCCCCTACGAGCAGTACTTC. Translation: CASSLVTSVPYEQYF.

The chain joins TRBV6-2 or TRBV6-3 to TRBJ2-6; D is perhaps TRBD2 (5 bases). The CDR3 runs to 16 residues. CDR1 and CDR2 from the germline V gene are MNHEY and SVGEGT. Trimming removed 5 bases at V and 1 base at J, with 12 bases between. This CDR3 is CASSLPSGSGANVLTF. The CDR3 nucleotides are TGTGCCAGCAGTCTACCTTCGGGATCTGGGGCCAACGTCCTGACTTTC.

This clone has more than one count but fewer than ten. The chain recombines TRBV2 with TRBJ1-4; TRBD1 is a possible D gene (6 bases). CDR1 and CDR2 (germline): SNHLY, FYNNEI. The V end was cut by 5 bases, the J end by 2 bases, with 15 bases between. The CDR3 runs 16 residues. CDR3 DNA: TGTGCCAGCAGTCGACCCATAGGACAGACTAATGAAAAACTGTTTTTT. Its protein product is CASSRPIGQTNEKLFF.

V gene TRBV12-3 or TRBV12-4 combines with J gene TRBJ2-1, with 13 nucleotides matching TRBD2. The CDR3 consists of 13 residues. Losses at the gene ends were 6 bases for V and 7 bases for J; bases not matched to a gene: 0. The CDR3 region has the DNA TGTGCCAGCAGACTAGCGGGAGGGAATGAGCAGTTCTTC. This sequence encodes CASRLAGGNEQFF.

This chain connects TRBV7-9 to TRBJ2-7; 7 nucleotides agree with TRBD1. The CDR3 has 15 amino acids. In germline, CDR1 is SEHNR, CDR2 FQNEAQ (reference sequence). V lost 5 bases to trimming and J lost 2 bases; unmatched junction nucleotides: 9. The CDR3 DNA reads TGTGCCAGCAGCAAATCCGGGACAGCACCCTACGAGCAGTACTTC. Its translation is CASSKSGTAPYEQYF.

Only a few counts were recorded for this clone. The chain joins TRBV19 to TRBJ2-3, with 10 bases lining up with TRBD2. This CDR3 region has 13 residues. Germline V gene lookup returns CDR1 LNHDA and CDR2 SQIVND (reference sequence). V lost 7 bases and J lost 3; bases outside the gene matches: 1. As DNA, the CDR3 is TGTGCCAGTAATAGCGGGAGGACAGATACGCAGTATTTT. It codes for CASNSGRTDTQYF.